This entry lists 15 T cell receptor beta chains sequenced from one sample in a study of shared clonotypes between healthy human individuals (dated by TCRdb to the early 2020s). Libraries were built with the immunoSEQ multiplex PCR assay. TCRdb took this table from immuneACCESS and kept in-frame rearrangements with V and J called. Such tables lack part of the clones; where checked against another copy, unresolved V genes explain under half of the gap, and the rest is unexplained. The sample includes under 2.5 million clones, with less than 95% observed a single time. The top ten clones comprise 0.37% of the sample. The sample comprised naive CD4+ T cells from PBMCs. In the paper's terms, the cell subset or site label means: CD45RA+ positively selected. The origin of the receptors is a man aged 18-30 years in good health. Some clones in this sample may be carry-over from other donors' samples.

The chain employs TRBV20-1 and TRBJ2-3, with D hard to call. CDR1 and CDR2 (germline): DFQATT, SNEGSKA (reference sequence). This CDR3 is 11 amino acids long. V shed 1 base and J shed 8 bases, with 7 bases lying between them. As DNA, the CDR3 is TGCAGTGCTAGAGTACAAAGTACGCAGTATTTT. Protein product: CSARVQSTQYF.

This rearrangement joins TRBV18 to TRBJ2-5; D gene unclear. The CDR3 is 12 amino acids. CDR1 and CDR2 (germline): KGHSH, LQKENI. V lost 4 bases to trimming and J lost 4 bases, with 7 bases between them. The CDR3 DNA is TGTGCCAGCTCACTGGGTTTAGAGACCCAGTACTTC. Residues: CASSLGLETQYF.

In its sample, this clone was seen once. The chain couples TRBV10-3 to TRBJ1-5, with D possibly being TRBD1 (5 bases). Germline loops: CDR1 ENHRY, CDR2 SYGVKD. V shed 0 bases and J shed 2 bases, with 11 bases lying between them. CDR3 size: 16 residues. The CDR3 is CAISESGGVGNQPQHF. The CDR3 DNA sequence: TGTGCCATCAGTGAGTCGGGGGGAGTGGGCAATCAGCCCCAGCATTTT.

V gene TRBV5-1 combines with J gene TRBJ2-1; no clear D gene. CDR1 and CDR2 from the germline V gene are SGHRS and YFSETQ. Between the trimmed V and J ends, which lost 5 bases and 10 bases, there was a span of 19 bases. The CDR3 extends over 14 amino acids. Written as DNA, the CDR3 is TGCGCCAGCAGTGACGGAACGTCTAGTAACGAGCAGTTCTTC. Translating it yields CASSDGTSSNEQFF.

The chain is built from TRBV9 and TRBJ2-1; D unclear. Germline V gene data show CDR1 as SGDLS and CDR2 as YYNGEE. This CDR3 comprises 14 residues. V was shortened by 4 bases and J by 10 bases, with 18 bases between the two germline ends. The CDR3 loop is CASSTHLRTKEQFF. The CDR3 nucleotides are TGTGCCAGCAGCACCCATTTAAGGACCAAGGAGCAGTTCTTC. Variable domain in full (rest from reference TRBV9 and TRBJ2-1): DSGVTQTPKHLITATGQRVTLRCSPRSGDLSVYWYQQSLDQGLQFLIQYYNGEERAKGNILERFSAQQFPDLHSELNLSSLELGDSALYFCASSTHLRTKEQFFGPGTRLTVL.

The chain has TRBV2 and TRBJ2-3; 9 nucleotides match TRBD2. There are 15 residues in the CDR3. The germline gives CDR1 SNHLY, CDR2 FYNNEI. With 8 bases clipped from V and 1 base from J, the junction kept 7 bases outside the gene matches. Written as DNA, the CDR3 is TGTGCCAGCGCCTCGGTAGCGGGAGGCACAGATACGCAGTATTTT. This translates into CASASVAGGTDTQYF.

The gene calls are TRBV28 and TRBJ1-1; 12 bases agree with TRBD1. The CDR3 covers 17 residues. V trimming: 1 base; J trimming: 4 bases; junction bases outside the gene matches: 7. Per the germline V gene, CDR1 is MDHEN and CDR2 is SYDVKM. The CDR3 DNA sequence: TGTGCCAGCAGTTTATCCGGGACAGGGGGCGCGAGCACTGAAGCTTTCTTT. This encodes CASSLSGTGGASTEAFF.

The chain is built from TRBV9 and TRBJ2-3, with 11 nucleotides matching TRBD2. CDR1 and CDR2 from the germline V gene are SGDLS and YYNGEE. The junction had 6 bases not matched to a gene; V was cut back by 0 bases and J by 6 bases. CDR3 length equals 16 residues. This CDR3 is CASSVDIAGGPDTQYF. The CDR3, as DNA: TGTGCCAGCAGCGTAGACATAGCGGGAGGGCCTGATACGCAGTATTTT. Full variable domain (rest looked up from reference TRBV9 and TRBJ2-3): DSGVTQTPKHLITATGQRVTLRCSPRSGDLSVYWYQQSLDQGLQFLIQYYNGEERAKGNILERFSAQQFPDLHSELNLSSLELGDSALYFCASSVDIAGGPDTQYFGPGTRLTVL.

V and J are TRBV29-1 and TRBJ2-5; TRBD2 agrees at 8 bases. Trimming cost V 3 bases and J 4 bases; bases outside gene matches: 1. The CDR3 spans 12 residues. The germline CDR1 and CDR2 sequences are SQVTM and ANQGSEA. DNA for the CDR3: TGCAGCGTTGACGGGGGGGCAGAGACCCAGTACTTC. Amino acid sequence: CSVDGGAETQYF.

The rearrangement joins TRBV11-2 to TRBJ2-3; D call uncertain. The CDR3 runs 11 residues. Deletions cut 5 bases from V and 6 bases from J, with 6 bases between. CDR1 and CDR2 from the germline V gene are SGHAT and FQNNGV. The CDR3 region is CASSPTDTQYF. The DNA for the CDR3 is TGTGCCAGCAGCCCGACCGATACGCAGTATTTT.

This clone was observed once. The V call is TRBV5-5, the J call TRBJ1-4, with a weak D call TRBD1 (5 bases). Trimming cost V 7 bases and J 5 bases, with 12 bases left between them. Germline-derived CDR1 and CDR2 are SGHKS and YYEKEE (reference sequence). The length of the CDR3 is 13 residues. CDR3 loop: CASDRGWNEKLFF. CDR3 bases: TGTGCCAGCGACAGAGGATGGAATGAAAAACTGTTTTTT.

The chain uses TRBV28 and TRBJ1-3; tentatively, D is TRBD1 (5 bases). Trimming cost V 3 bases and J 2 bases, with 11 bases left between them. Germline V gene sequence: CDR1 MDHEN, CDR2 SYDVKM. The CDR3 contains 15 residues. The CDR3 sequence: CASSLIGGAGNTIYF. DNA for the CDR3: TGTGCCAGCAGTTTGATTGGGGGAGCTGGAAACACCATATATTTT.

The rearrangement links TRBV6-1 to TRBJ1-2; 8 nucleotides match TRBD1. This CDR3 has 15 residues. V dropped 2 bases and J dropped 2; count of bases not matched to a gene: 4. CDR1 and CDR2 from the germline V gene are MNHNS and SASEGT. The CDR3 loop is CASSEHRDRNYGYTF. Written as DNA, the CDR3 is TGTGCCAGCAGTGAACACCGGGACAGGAACTATGGCTACACCTTC.

This clone came up a few times. The gene calls are TRBV25-1 and TRBJ1-4, with D unresolved. V lost 2 bases to trimming and J lost 4 bases, with 5 bases between them. The CDR3 spans 13 residues. CDR1 MGHDK and CDR2 SYGVNS come from the germline V gene. The CDR3 spells CASSETVNEKLFF. Written as DNA, the CDR3 is TGTGCCAGCAGTGAAACAGTTAATGAAAAACTGTTTTTT.

The count of this clone is one. The chain is built from TRBV10-3 and TRBJ1-3, with D unclear. This CDR3 comprises 15 residues. Germline-derived CDR1 and CDR2 are ENHRY and SYGVKD. The V end lost 7 bases, the J end lost 0 bases, and 13 bases lay between the germline ends. As DNA, the CDR3 is TGTGCCATCAAAGCCGGGCTGAGCTCTGGAAACACCATATATTTT. It codes for CAIKAGLSSGNTIYF.